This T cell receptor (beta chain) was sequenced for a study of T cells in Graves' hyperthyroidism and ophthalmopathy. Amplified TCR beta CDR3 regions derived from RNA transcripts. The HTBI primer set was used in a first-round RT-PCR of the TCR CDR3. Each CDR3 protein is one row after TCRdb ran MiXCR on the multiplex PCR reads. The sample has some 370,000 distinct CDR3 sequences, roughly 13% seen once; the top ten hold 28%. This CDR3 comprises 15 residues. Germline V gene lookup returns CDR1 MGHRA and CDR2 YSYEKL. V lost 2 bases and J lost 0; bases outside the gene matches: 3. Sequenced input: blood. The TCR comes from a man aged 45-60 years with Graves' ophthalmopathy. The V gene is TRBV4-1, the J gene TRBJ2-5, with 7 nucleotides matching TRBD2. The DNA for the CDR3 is TGCGCCAGCAGCCAAACCGGGACTAACCAAGAGACCCAGTACTTC. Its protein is CASSQTGTNQETQYF.